The sequence of this TCR beta chain was determined in a study of blood T cell repertoires in COVID-19. Looked up from germline, CDR1 is SNHLY and CDR2 is FYNNEI. V dropped 6 bases and J dropped 3 bases, with 16 bases sitting between them. CDR3 size: 15 residues. Source study methods: Estimation of nucleated cell counts was performed using reference gene primer amplification. Measured with immunoSEQ multiplex PCR; TCRdb has only the in-frame clones, and not every one. V, J and clone size derive from that table, while D and trimming were established from the DNA sequence. This table has 310,000 or so clones, 87% appearing once. In terms of age and location, participants ranged from roughly 18 to 100 years and lived in 24 US areas. In assigning cohorts, the study relied on participant-reported clinical history. Resolution of symptoms, clearance, or two negative PCRs was present in recovered Cohort 3 donors.

The sequence derives from a young woman who had recovered from COVID-19. This chain uses TRBV2 with TRBJ2-3; the D gene is possibly TRBD2 (7 bases). Specimen: PBMCs or T cells enriched from blood (not recorded which). The CDR3 region has the DNA TGTGCCAGCAGAGACTGGGGGGGCGCAACAGATACGCAGTATTTT. Amino acid sequence: CASRDWGGATDTQYF.